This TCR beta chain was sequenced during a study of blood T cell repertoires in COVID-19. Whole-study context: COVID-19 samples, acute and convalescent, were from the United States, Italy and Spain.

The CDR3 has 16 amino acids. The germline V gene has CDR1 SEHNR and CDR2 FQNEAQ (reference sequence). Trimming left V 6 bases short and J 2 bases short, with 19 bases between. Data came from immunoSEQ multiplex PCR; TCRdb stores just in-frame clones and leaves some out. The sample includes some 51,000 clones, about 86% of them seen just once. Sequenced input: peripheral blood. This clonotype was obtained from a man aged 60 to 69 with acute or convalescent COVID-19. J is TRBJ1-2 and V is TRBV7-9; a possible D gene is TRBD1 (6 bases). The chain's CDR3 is CASSPPRRGLNYGYTF. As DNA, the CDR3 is TGTGCCAGCAGTCCCCCCCGCAGGGGCTTGAACTATGGCTACACCTTC.